These T cell receptor beta chains were read from a single sample in a study of cytomegalovirus exposure and HLA in healthy donors. The table came from immunoSEQ multiplex PCR; TCRdb's copy has only in-frame clones and leaves some out. The sample holds around 160,000 clones, roughly 79% seen once. Material: PBMCs. These receptors were collected from a woman aged 40 to 55 in good health and CMV-seronegative. Each CDR3 is given with its conserved first and last residue. Each record gives: D gene, V gene, clone size, J gene, CDR3 DNA, CDR3 protein. The D gene is left open where the match is weak. Not every row has a clone size; where given, it reads once, few, many or a size class.

D gene: NA
V gene: TRBV7-9
clone size: NA
J gene: TRBJ2-7
CDR3 DNA: TGTGCCAGCAGCCGACAAGGAGAGCAGTACTTC
CDR3 protein: CASSRQGEQYF

D gene: NA
V gene: TRBV7-2
clone size: NA
J gene: TRBJ1-1
CDR3 DNA: TGTGCCAGCAGCCCAACAGGGCTTCACACTGAAGCTTTCTTT
CDR3 protein: CASSPTGLHTEAFF

D gene: NA
V gene: TRBV6-6
clone size: once
J gene: TRBJ1-5
CDR3 DNA: TGTGCCAGCAGGGGGGGGGCTACCGAGCATTTT
CDR3 protein: CASRGGATEHF

D gene: TRBD2
V gene: TRBV30
clone size: NA
J gene: TRBJ2-1
CDR3 DNA: TGTGCCTGTCGGGTAGCGGGAGGTTCAAATGAGCAGTTCTTC
CDR3 protein: CACRVAGGSNEQFF

D gene: NA
V gene: TRBV5-1
clone size: few
J gene: TRBJ1-1
CDR3 DNA: TGCGCCAGCAGCGATAACAGGGCAGGAGACACTGAAGCTTTCTTT
CDR3 protein: CASSDNRAGDTEAFF

D gene: NA
V gene: TRBV7-2
clone size: few
J gene: TRBJ2-7
CDR3 DNA: TGTGCCAGCAGCTTGGGCACTAGCTTGTACGAGCAGTACTTC
CDR3 protein: CASSLGTSLYEQYF

D gene: NA
V gene: TRBV5-1
clone size: NA
J gene: TRBJ1-1
CDR3 DNA: TGCGCCAGCAGCCCGGGGGTGGGAGCTTTCTTT
CDR3 protein: CASSPGVGAFF

D gene: NA
V gene: TRBV27
clone size: NA
J gene: TRBJ2-6
CDR3 DNA: TGTGCCACCCAGGGGACCGCTCTTGGGGCCAACGTCCTGACTTTC
CDR3 protein: CATQGTALGANVLTF

D gene: TRBD1
V gene: TRBV30
clone size: NA
J gene: TRBJ2-7
CDR3 DNA: TGTGCCTGGAGTGGTCAGGGGGACTACGAGCAGTACTTC
CDR3 protein: CAWSGQGDYEQYF

D gene: TRBD1
V gene: TRBV27
clone size: NA
J gene: TRBJ1-2
CDR3 DNA: TGTGCCAGCAGCAGGGGGCATGGCTACACCTTC
CDR3 protein: CASSRGHGYTF

D gene: TRBD1
V gene: TRBV29-1
clone size: NA
J gene: TRBJ2-1
CDR3 DNA: TGCAGCGCCCAACAGGGGAGTGAGCAGTTCTTC
CDR3 protein: CSAQQGSEQFF

D gene: TRBD2
V gene: TRBV7-2
clone size: NA
J gene: TRBJ2-7
CDR3 DNA: TGTGCCAGCAGTATAGCGGGAAGCTACAGCTCCTACGAGCAGTACTTC
CDR3 protein: CASSIAGSYSSYEQYF